Listed below are T cell receptor beta chains from one sample, sequenced in a study of early stage breast cancer tumors. The method was immunoSEQ multiplex PCR; TCRdb's version includes in-frame clones alone and lacks a portion of them. The sample has more than 8,500 clones, around 70% seen once. Source material: breast tumor tissue. These receptor sequences come from a person between 50 and 60 years old with breast cancer. Each CDR3 is given with its conserved first and last residue. D genes are given only for firm matches. Rows may omit the clone size; those that give it use once, few, many or a size class.

J gene	V gene	D gene	clone size	CDR3 DNA	CDR3 protein
TRBJ2-3	TRBV6-1	NA	NA	TGTGCCAGCAGTGACGTAGCGGTCACAGATACGCAGTATTTT	CASSDVAVTDTQYF
TRBJ2-2	TRBV11-3	NA	few	TGTGCCAGCAGCTTAGTGGGGACCATGAACACCGGGGAGCTGTTTTTT	CASSLVGTMNTGELFF
TRBJ2-7	TRBV4-1	TRBD1	few	TGCGCCAGCAGCCAAGAAGGGCCGGGACAGGGGTATAAGCAGTACTTC	CASSQEGPGQGYKQYF
TRBJ2-5	TRBV6-1	TRBD2	NA	TGTGCCAGCAGTGAGGGGGGACTAGCGGGGACCCAGTACTTC	CASSEGGLAGTQYF
TRBJ1-2	TRBV29-1	NA	few	TGCAGCGTTGAAAAGGGCTATGGCTACACCTTC	CSVEKGYGYTF
TRBJ2-5	TRBV28	NA	NA	TGTGCCAGCAGTTTGACCGCCGGCGAAGAGACCCAGTACTTC	CASSLTAGEETQYF
TRBJ2-2	TRBV9	NA	NA	TGTGCCAGCAGCGCGGTTGACGGACTCACCGGGGAGCTGTTTTTT	CASSAVDGLTGELFF
TRBJ2-1	TRBV6-6	TRBD1	NA	TGTGCCAGCAGGGGCCTAGGGACAGTCTACAATGAGCAGTTCTTC	CASRGLGTVYNEQFF
TRBJ1-2	TRBV29-1	NA	NA	TGCAGCGTTGGGGGAGGGACCTATGGCTACACCTTC	CSVGGGTYGYTF
TRBJ1-1	TRBV6-1	NA	NA	TGTGCCAGCAGTGCAAAGCTACAGAACACTGAAGCTTTCTTT	CASSAKLQNTEAFF
TRBJ2-3	TRBV11-2	NA	NA	TGTGCCAGCAGGCGGGGAGATACGCAGTATTTT	CASRRGDTQYF
TRBJ2-2	TRBV9	NA	once	TGTGCCACCTCCCCGAGCCCCCGAGGCACCGGGGAGCTGTTTTTT	CATSPSPRGTGELFF
TRBJ2-7	TRBV29-1	NA	NA	TGCAGCGACGGGCCCCCGAACAACGAGCAGTACTTC	CSDGPPNNEQYF
TRBJ2-3	TRBV18	NA	NA	TGTGCCAGCTCACCACGTTCGTTTAAGGGCCCCACAGATACGCAGTATTTT	CASSPRSFKGPTDTQYF
TRBJ1-3	TRBV5-4	NA	few	TGTGCCAGCAGCGTAATGTTTGGGGGCTCCTTCTCTGGAAACACCATATATTTT	CASSVMFGGSFSGNTIYF
TRBJ2-7	TRBV2	TRBD2	NA	TGTGCCAGCAACTCGGGACTAGTAGGACACGAGCAGTACTTC	CASNSGLVGHEQYF
TRBJ2-7	TRBV6-5	TRBD2	NA	TGTGCCAGCAGTCAACTAGCGGGGTCCTACGAGCAGTACTTC	CASSQLAGSYEQYF
TRBJ2-7	TRBV6-6	TRBD2	NA	TGTGCCAGCAAATCACTGGGGAGGGCCTACGAGCAGTACTTC	CASKSLGRAYEQYF